This is a list of T cell receptor beta chains from one sample in a study of control samples from healthy donors and cancer patients. The data were produced by immunoSEQ multiplex PCR, yet TCRdb's version contains in-frame clones alone and is incomplete. The data contain 150,000 to 200,000 clones, around 87% of them singletons. The sample comprised blood. The receptors come from a woman aged 45-59 years in good health. CDR3s include the opening cysteine and the closing phenylalanine or tryptophan. The D gene is left open where the match is weak. Clone size, where shown, is once, few, many, or a class for clones that have expanded.

TRBJ1-3	NA	NA	TRBV15	CATSRDRLGNTIYF	TGTGCCACCAGCAGAGACAGGCTTGGAAACACCATATATTTT
TRBJ2-7	TRBD2	NA	TRBV7-2	CASRGLAGGRYEQYF	TGTGCCAGCAGGGGACTAGCGGGAGGTCGCTACGAGCAGTACTTC
TRBJ2-2	NA	NA	TRBV3-1/TRBV3-2	CASSNTGELFF	TGTGCCAGCAGCAATACCGGGGAGCTGTTTTTT
TRBJ2-2	NA	NA	TRBV10-1	CARTSGLTGELFF	TGCGCCAGGACCTCGGGGTTGACCGGGGAGCTGTTTTTT
TRBJ2-3	NA	NA	TRBV24-1	CATSRGVMITDTQYF	TGTGCCACCAGTAGAGGGGTAATGATTACAGATACGCAGTATTTT
TRBJ1-6	NA	NA	TRBV6-5	CASSLTGVNSPLHF	TGTGCCAGCAGCCTGACAGGTGTTAATTCACCCCTCCACTTT
TRBJ2-1	TRBD2	NA	TRBV7-2	CASSLELAGLNEQFF	TGTGCCAGCAGCTTAGAACTAGCGGGTCTTAATGAGCAGTTCTTC
TRBJ2-2	NA	once	TRBV5-1	CASRRGGRNTGELFF	TGCGCCAGCCGCAGGGGGGGACGGAACACCGGGGAGCTGTTTTTT
TRBJ1-5	NA	once	TRBV27	CASSLKRNQPQHF	TGTGCCAGCAGTTTAAAACGAAATCAGCCCCAGCATTTT
TRBJ2-5	TRBD2	NA	TRBV9	CASSVGPSGGLETQYF	TGTGCCAGCAGCGTAGGGCCTAGCGGGGGTCTGGAGACCCAGTACTTC
TRBJ1-5	NA	NA	TRBV6-2/TRBV6-3	CASSVGGSNQPQHF	TGTGCCAGCAGCGTTGGGGGTAGCAATCAGCCCCAGCATTTT
TRBJ1-1	TRBD1	few	TRBV7-3	CASSLNPGGRTEAFF	TGTGCCAGCAGCTTAAACCCAGGGGGTCGGACTGAAGCTTTCTTT
TRBJ2-3	NA	NA	TRBV25-1	CASSEGNWDTQYF	TGTGCCAGCAGTGAGGGCAACTGGGATACGCAGTATTTT
TRBJ1-3	NA	NA	TRBV5-1	CASRDSSSSGNTIYF	TGCGCCAGCAGGGACAGCTCGAGCTCTGGAAACACCATATATTTT
TRBJ1-6	NA	NA	TRBV5-4	CASSPGRSYNSPLHF	TGTGCCAGCAGCCCGGGTAGGAGCTATAATTCACCCCTCCACTTT
TRBJ2-7	TRBD1	NA	TRBV5-4	CASSFAGQGTLEQYF	TGTGCCAGCAGCTTCGCGGGACAGGGAACCCTCGAGCAGTACTTC
TRBJ1-5	NA	NA	TRBV18	CASSPNLSNQPQHF	TGTGCCAGCTCGCCGAACCTCTCCAATCAGCCCCAGCATTTT
TRBJ1-2	TRBD1	NA	TRBV28	CASSLLDRGRQGYTF	TGTGCCAGCAGTTTACTAGACAGGGGGAGACAAGGCTACACCTTC
TRBJ2-5	NA	NA	TRBV27	CASRPGRGWGETQYF	TGTGCCAGCAGGCCGGGCCGGGGATGGGGAGAGACCCAGTACTTC
TRBJ2-7	NA	NA	TRBV6-5	CASRLGSYEQYF	TGTGCCAGCAGACTAGGATCCTACGAGCAGTACTTC
TRBJ1-1	NA	NA	TRBV5-1	CASSLGRGNTEAFF	TGCGCCAGCAGCTTGGGACGGGGGAACACTGAAGCTTTCTTT
TRBJ1-3	TRBD1	NA	TRBV30	CAWSVREGAGNTIYF	TGTGCCTGGAGTGTACGGGAGGGGGCAGGAAACACCATATATTTT
TRBJ2-7	NA	NA	TRBV29-1	CSAKVTPVEQYF	TGCAGCGCAAAGGTGACTCCAGTGGAGCAGTACTTC
TRBJ2-2	NA	NA	TRBV24-1	CATSDGGPNTGELFF	TGTGCCACCAGTGATGGGGGGCCGAACACCGGGGAGCTGTTTTTT
TRBJ2-3	NA	NA	TRBV19	CASSRDLRTDTQYF	TGTGCCAGTAGTAGGGACCTTCGCACAGATACGCAGTATTTT
TRBJ1-1	NA	NA	TRBV19	CASSIDRSWTFF	TGTGCCAGTAGTATAGACAGGTCCTGGACTTTCTTT
TRBJ1-6	NA	once	TRBV28	CASSFKQSFLVPGRTYNSPLHF	TGTGCCAGCAGTTTTAAGCAGTCATTTTTGGTCCCGGGAAGGACCTATAATTCACCCCTCCACTTT
TRBJ2-4	NA	NA	TRBV4-1	CASSPQAQVVSAKNIQYF	TGCGCCAGCAGCCCTCAAGCCCAAGTTGTGTCGGCCAAAAACATTCAGTACTTC
TRBJ1-2	TRBD1	NA	TRBV2	CASSEAGQGYGYTF	TGTGCCAGCAGTGAAGCAGGACAGGGATATGGCTACACCTTC
TRBJ1-2	NA	NA	TRBV4-1	CASSQAGLGDYGYTF	TGCGCCAGCAGCCAAGCGGGACTGGGGGACTATGGCTACACCTTC
TRBJ1-6	NA	NA	TRBV9	CASSPSGSYNSPLHF	TGTGCCAGCAGCCCCTCAGGGTCCTATAATTCACCCCTCCACTTT
TRBJ2-1	NA	NA	TRBV4-3	CASSRTFLNEQFF	TGCGCCAGCAGCCGGACCTTCCTCAATGAGCAGTTCTTC
TRBJ2-2	NA	once	TRBV7-8	CASSLARGELFF	TGTGCCAGCAGCTTAGCCAGGGGAGAGCTGTTTTTT
TRBJ2-5	NA	NA	TRBV28	CASSSNRGAEETQYF	TGTGCCAGCAGTTCCAACCGGGGGGCCGAGGAGACCCAGTACTTC
TRBJ2-7	NA	NA	TRBV19	CASSKTGFGEQYF	TGTGCCAGTAGTAAAACAGGGTTCGGGGAGCAGTACTTC
TRBJ2-3	TRBD2	NA	TRBV6-2/TRBV6-3	CASSYGLAITDTQYF	TGTGCCAGCAGTTACGGACTAGCAATCACAGATACGCAGTATTTT
TRBJ2-7	TRBD2	NA	TRBV14	CASRRDYSYEQYF	TGTGCCAGCAGGCGGGACTACTCCTACGAGCAGTACTTC
TRBJ2-7	TRBD2	NA	TRBV7-2	CASSARRGAGPYEQYF	TGTGCCAGCAGCGCCCGCCGGGGAGCGGGGCCCTACGAGCAGTACTTC
TRBJ2-3	NA	NA	TRBV11-2	CASSLGRRADTQYF	TGTGCCAGCAGTCTAGGACGTCGCGCAGATACGCAGTATTTT
TRBJ1-2	NA	NA	TRBV18	CASSRVDDGYTF	TGTGCCAGCTCCCGGGTGGATGATGGCTACACCTTC
TRBJ2-1	NA	NA	TRBV27	CASSFFSNNEQFF	TGTGCCAGCAGTTTCTTTAGTAACAATGAGCAGTTCTTC
TRBJ2-2	NA	NA	TRBV5-6	CASSFSGELFF	TGTGCCAGCAGCTTTAGCGGGGAGCTGTTTTTT
TRBJ1-4	NA	NA	TRBV28	CASSRGTNEKLFF	TGTGCCAGCAGTAGGGGTACTAATGAAAAACTGTTTTTT
TRBJ1-1	NA	NA	TRBV18	CASSFGEGTEAFF	TGTGCCAGCTCGTTCGGTGAGGGTACTGAAGCTTTCTTT
TRBJ2-7	TRBD1	NA	TRBV18	CASSPDRSSYEQYF	TGTGCCAGCTCACCGGACAGGAGCTCCTACGAGCAGTACTTC
TRBJ1-1	NA	NA	TRBV7-3	CASSWGRNTEAFF	TGTGCCAGCAGTTGGGGGCGTAACACTGAAGCTTTCTTT
TRBJ2-1	NA	NA	TRBV5-5	CASSPVSAVEVDEQFF	TGTGCCAGCAGCCCGGTCTCGGCGGTTGAAGTCGATGAGCAGTTCTTC
TRBJ2-3	NA	NA	TRBV7-3	CASSLTASTDTQYF	TGTGCCAGCAGCTTAACGGCTTCCACAGATACGCAGTATTTT
TRBJ2-3	TRBD2	NA	TRBV19	CASSIRPSGGQDTQYF	TGTGCCAGTAGTATCCGTCCTAGCGGGGGGCAGGATACGCAGTATTTT
TRBJ2-3	TRBD2	NA	TRBV20-1	CSASTSGAWGTQYF	TGCAGTGCTAGTACTAGCGGGGCTTGGGGTACGCAGTATTTT
TRBJ2-7	NA	NA	TRBV27	CASNHSAGTGDSYEQYF	TGTGCCAGCAACCACAGCGCCGGGACCGGCGACTCCTACGAGCAGTACTTC
TRBJ2-7	NA	NA	TRBV10-3	CAISVSSYEQYF	TGTGCCATCAGTGTATCCTCCTACGAGCAGTACTTC
TRBJ2-2	NA	NA	TRBV19	CASSIRGGELFF	TGTGCCAGTAGTATTCGGGGCGGGGAGCTGTTTTTT
TRBJ2-7	NA	NA	TRBV5-4	CASSPGTADSYEQYF	TGTGCCAGCAGCCCAGGGACGGCTGATTCCTACGAGCAGTACTTC
TRBJ2-3	TRBD2	NA	TRBV7-9	CASSPQRSSGSVTDTQYF	TGTGCCAGCAGCCCTCAGCGGTCGAGCGGGAGCGTCACAGATACGCAGTATTTT
TRBJ2-1	TRBD2	NA	TRBV2	CAMLAGVSNEQFF	TGTGCCATGCTAGCGGGAGTAAGTAATGAGCAGTTCTTC
TRBJ1-1	NA	NA	TRBV4-2	CASSQDQSTEAFF	TGTGCCAGCAGCCAAGATCAAAGTACTGAAGCTTTCTTT
TRBJ1-2	TRBD1	NA	TRBV7-2	CASSLDRGNYGYTF	TGTGCCAGCAGCTTAGACAGGGGAAACTATGGCTACACCTTC
TRBJ2-7	NA	NA	TRBV4-1	CASSQGGRGVYEQYF	TGCGCCAGCAGCCAAGGGGGCAGGGGAGTTTACGAGCAGTACTTC
TRBJ2-3	NA	NA	TRBV5-4	CASSLGNTQYF	TGTGCCAGCAGCTTAGGCAATACGCAGTATTTT